These 15 T cell receptor beta chains share one sample of origin, sequenced in a study of regulatory T cells in long-lasting Graves disease. Time point denoted: newly diagnosed GD, antithyroid drugs for less than 3 months. RNA from PBMCs was the source of the TCR library. To make TCR beta libraries, researchers used iRepertoire HTBI primers and Arm-PCR of CDR3 regions. In TCRdb, the multiplex PCR reads were re-called with MiXCR into one record per CDR3 protein. The sample contains approximately 400,000 distinct CDR3 sequences, 14% to 15% of which appear only once. This sample also appeared in a second study, on T cells in Graves' hyperthyroidism and ophthalmopathy.

The source material was peripheral blood mononuclear cells (PBMCs), sampled at new diagnosis, from a patient treated with antithyroid drugs. These receptors all stem from a woman aged 40 to 49 with Graves disease.

This clonotype was recorded many times. V gene TRBV11-2 combines with J gene TRBJ1-1; tentatively, D is TRBD1 (6 bases). Trimming took off 0 bases at V and 0 bases at J, with 11 bases between the two ends. Germline V gene sequence: CDR1 SGHAT, CDR2 FQNNGV. This CDR3 has 16 residues. CDR3 in amino acids: CASSLDLRQVNTEAFF. The DNA of the CDR3 is TGTGCCAGCAGCTTAGATCTAAGACAGGTGAACACTGAAGCTTTCTTT. The full variable domain, rest sourced from reference TRBV11-2 and TRBJ1-1, is EAGVAQSPRYKIIEKRQSVAFWCNPISGHATLYWYQQILGQGPKLLIQFQNNGVVDDSQLPKDRFSAERLKGVDSTLKIQPAKLEDSAVYLCASSLDLRQVNTEAFFGQGTRLTVV.

This clonotype was observed at least ten times. This chain links TRBV27 with TRBJ1-5, with a possible D match to TRBD1 (5 bases). This CDR3 has 16 residues. Germline assignment: CDR1 MNHEY and CDR2 SMNVEV (reference sequence). The germline V and J ends were trimmed by 0 bases and 7 bases, with 16 bases remaining between them. The CDR3 reads CASSLSWGSPRQPQHF. In nucleotides, the CDR3 is TGTGCCAGCAGTTTATCGTGGGGGAGCCCACGGCAGCCCCAGCATTTT.

V usage is TRBV6-1 and J usage is TRBJ2-7; 7 bases are shared with TRBD2. J lost 3 bases, V lost 8 bases, and 13 bases had no gene match. This CDR3 is built from 15 residues. CDR1 and CDR2 from the germline V gene are MNHNS and SASEGT. In DNA form, the CDR3 reads TGTGCCAGCGGTACACTAGCGCGACGGGGCTACGAGCAGTACTTC. It yields the protein CASGTLARRGYEQYF.

This clonotype came up many times. The chain joins TRBV10-3 to TRBJ2-1; TRBD2 matches 10 bases. V shed 8 bases and J 5 bases; nucleotides not matched to a gene: 3. Germline V gene data show CDR1 as ENHRY and CDR2 as SYGVKD. CDR3 length equals 13 residues. The CDR3 reads CAIGLAANNEQFF. CDR3 in DNA: TGTGCCATCGGACTAGCGGCGAACAATGAGCAGTTCTTC.

In its sample, this clonotype was seen many times. The chain links TRBV28 to TRBJ2-1, with 10 bases lining up with TRBD2. V was clipped by 2 bases and J by 9 bases; unmatched bases: 4. In germline, CDR1 is MDHEN, CDR2 SYDVKM. The CDR3 length is 14 residues. CDR3 bases: TGTGCCAGCAGTTTACTAGCGGGAGCCAGTGAGCAGTTCTTC. Translating it yields CASSLLAGASEQFF.

This clonotype was observed at least ten times. The chain has TRBV11-2 and TRBJ2-2; 10 bases agree with TRBD2. This CDR3 has 15 amino acids. Trimming at V came to 7 bases and at J to 4 bases, leaving 6 bases not matched to a gene. The germline gives CDR1 SGHAT, CDR2 FQNNGV. CDR3 residues: CASTLAGVGTGELFF. The CDR3 DNA reads as TGTGCCAGCACCCTAGCGGGAGTGGGCACCGGGGAGCTGTTTTTT.

In this sample, this clonotype turned up many times. The V call is TRBV30, the J call TRBJ1-2; 7 bases map to TRBD1. The CDR3 is 13 amino acids. V lost 8 bases and J lost 4; bases outside the gene matches: 10. CDR1 is GTSNPN, CDR2 SVGIG, per germline (reference sequence). CDR3 sequence (DNA): TGTGCCGTAACCCCCGGGACAGTCTATGGCTACACCTTC. Translated: CAVTPGTVYGYTF.

The gene calls are TRBV19 and TRBJ2-3; 9 bases line up with TRBD1. The germline CDR1 and CDR2 sequences are LNHDA and SQIVND (reference sequence). J lost 4 bases, V lost 6 bases, and 8 bases had no gene match. CDR3 length equals 15 residues. DNA of the CDR3: TGTGCCAGTAGCAATGGGGGGACAGGGCCAGATACGCAGTATTTT. Protein sequence: CASSNGGTGPDTQYF.

This clonotype was observed a few times. The V call is TRBV28, the J call TRBJ2-7; D is possibly TRBD1 (6 bases). Trimming pared 5 bases from V and 1 base from J, leaving 12 bases between. The CDR3 is 14 residues long. CDR1 MDHEN and CDR2 SYDVKM come from the germline V gene. CDR3 region: CASSRPQGSYEQYF. The CDR3 coding sequence is TGTGCCAGCAGTCGACCACAGGGATCCTACGAGCAGTACTTC.

This clonotype appeared many times. V and J are TRBV10-3 and TRBJ2-7; the match to TRBD2 covers 13 bases. Germline V CDR1 and CDR2: ENHRY, SYGVKD. CDR3 size: 18 residues. Germline trimming cut 2 bases from V and 5 bases from J; bases unmatched to any gene: 12. CDR3 nucleotides: TGTGCCATCAGTGAGGCGGGACTAGCGGGAATAGATTTCGACGAGCAGTACTTC. Protein product: CAISEAGLAGIDFDEQYF.

This clonotype was found many times. This chain links TRBV18 with TRBJ2-3, with unresolved D. Germline CDR1 KGHSH, CDR2 LQKENI. This CDR3 region has 11 residues. V lost 5 bases, J lost 5 bases, and 5 bases lay in between. CDR3 sequence (DNA): TGTGCCAGCTCAATAGAAGATACGCAGTATTTT. Its translation: CASSIEDTQYF.

This clonotype was observed many times. This rearrangement joins TRBV20-1 to TRBJ2-1; 8 positions agree with TRBD2. This CDR3 region has 16 residues. V trimming: 0 bases; J trimming: 0 bases; junction bases outside the gene matches: 4. Germline CDR1 reads DFQATT; CDR2 reads SNEGSKA (reference sequence). The CDR3 reads CSARDQRGSSYNEQFF. The CDR3 DNA sequence: TGCAGTGCTAGAGACCAGCGGGGGAGCTCCTACAATGAGCAGTTCTTC.

The rearrangement uses TRBV13 and TRBJ2-5; a weak D match, TRBD1 (5 bases). Germline-derived CDR1 and CDR2 are PRHDT and FYEKMQ (reference sequence). CDR3 length equals 15 residues. Trimming stripped 0 bases from V and 5 bases from J, with 13 bases between. The CDR3 protein is CASSLGLGLGETQYF. CDR3 sequence (DNA): TGTGCCAGCAGCTTAGGCCTGGGGCTGGGTGAGACCCAGTACTTC.

In its sample, this clonotype was seen a few times. The chain recombines TRBV24-1 with TRBJ1-2, with no clear D. The V and J ends lost 5 bases and 0 bases respectively, with 6 bases between them. Germline loops: CDR1 KGHDR, CDR2 SFDVKD. The CDR3 runs to 13 residues. CDR3 in amino acids: CATSVSANYGYTF. CDR3 nucleotide sequence: TGTGCCACCAGTGTAAGTGCTAACTATGGCTACACCTTC.

The chain couples TRBV6-2 or TRBV6-3 to TRBJ2-2; D gene ambiguous. The germline V gene has CDR1 MNHEY and CDR2 SVGEGT. Trimming shortened V by 7 bases and J by 10 bases, and 16 bases separated the two germline ends. The CDR3 is 13 residues long. DNA for the CDR3: TGTGCCAGCATGCGTACTCGGGTCGCGGAGCTGTTTTTT. Encoded protein: CASMRTRVAELFF.